This is a list of T cell receptor beta chains from one sample in a study of blood T cell repertoires in COVID-19. The method was immunoSEQ multiplex PCR; TCRdb's version includes in-frame clones alone and lacks a portion of them. Seen here are over 200,000 clones, approximately 91% observed once, and the top ten hold about 6.5%. Sequencing was done on a sample of peripheral blood. The receptors originated from a man aged 60 to 69 who had recovered from COVID-19. The conserved cysteine and the conserved F or W are not part of the CDR3 here. The D gene is left open where the match is weak.

V gene	J gene	D gene	CDR3 protein
TRBV18	TRBJ1-6	-	ASSPPGKGTDSPLH
TRBV29-1	TRBJ2-4	TRBD1	SAVTGVKGRVVGKNIQY
TRBV18	TRBJ2-1	TRBD1	ASSPLQGDEQF
TRBV7-2	TRBJ2-2	-	ASSSQTDSATGELF
TRBV29-1	TRBJ1-2	TRBD1	SVERQGSSGYT
TRBV10-3	TRBJ2-7	-	AIGTGQSYEQY
TRBV10-3	TRBJ2-6	TRBD1	AISEGTGAPGANVLT
TRBV6-5	TRBJ1-3	TRBD1	ASRTGRNGNTIY
TRBV12-3/TRBV12-4	TRBJ2-5	-	ASSPRETQY
TRBV28	TRBJ2-7	-	ASSLLGSGTYEQY
TRBV7-9	TRBJ2-3	TRBD2	ASSGAPGTSGAPDTQY
TRBV24-1	TRBJ2-5	TRBD2	ATSVRGGETQY
TRBV5-1	TRBJ2-1	-	ASSLGESSYNEQF
TRBV6-5	TRBJ2-5	TRBD2	ASSPPWGGSETQY
TRBV6-2/TRBV6-3	TRBJ2-7	TRBD2	ASSRPGTSGIKDYEQY
TRBV5-1	TRBJ1-1	TRBD1	ASTPGGRVTEAF
TRBV6-2/TRBV6-3	TRBJ2-3	TRBD2	ASSFLAGGRSDTQY
TRBV4-2	TRBJ2-3	TRBD2	ASSPMSGGASADTQY
TRBV9	TRBJ2-3	-	ASSVSSVYTDTQY
TRBV7-8	TRBJ2-2	TRBD1	ASSLRDRAPNTGELF
TRBV19	TRBJ1-1	-	ASSIYYRMNTEAF